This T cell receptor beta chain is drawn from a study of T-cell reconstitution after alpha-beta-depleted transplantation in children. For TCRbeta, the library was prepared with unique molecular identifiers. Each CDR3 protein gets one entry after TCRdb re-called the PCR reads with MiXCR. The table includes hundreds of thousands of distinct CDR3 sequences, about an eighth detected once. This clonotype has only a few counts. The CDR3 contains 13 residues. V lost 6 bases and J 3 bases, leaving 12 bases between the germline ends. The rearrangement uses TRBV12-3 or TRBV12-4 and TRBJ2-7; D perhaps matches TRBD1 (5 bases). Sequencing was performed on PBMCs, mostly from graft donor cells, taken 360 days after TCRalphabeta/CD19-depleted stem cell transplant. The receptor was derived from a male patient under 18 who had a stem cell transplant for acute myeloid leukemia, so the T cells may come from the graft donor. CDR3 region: CASRGQGLYEQYF. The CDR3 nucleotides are TGTGCCAGCAGGGGCCAGGGTCTCTACGAGCAGTACTTC.